This T cell receptor (beta chain) was captured in a study of control samples from healthy donors and cancer patients. Sequencing was performed with immunoSEQ multiplex PCR; in TCRdb, only in-frame clones are kept and a portion is missing. The table includes 200,000 to 250,000 clones, roughly 94% detected once. The CDR3 covers 14 residues. V was clipped by 4 bases and J by 6 bases; unmatched bases: 5. Germline CDR1 MNHEY, CDR2 SVGEGT. This clone was detected only a few times. The receptor was isolated from a man over 45 in good health. Sample: blood. V is TRBV6-2 or TRBV6-3 and J is TRBJ2-3, with 9 nucleotides matching TRBD2. The CDR3 reads CASSLGLAFDTQYF. CDR3 nucleotides: TGTGCCAGCAGTTTGGGACTAGCCTTCGATACGCAGTATTTT.